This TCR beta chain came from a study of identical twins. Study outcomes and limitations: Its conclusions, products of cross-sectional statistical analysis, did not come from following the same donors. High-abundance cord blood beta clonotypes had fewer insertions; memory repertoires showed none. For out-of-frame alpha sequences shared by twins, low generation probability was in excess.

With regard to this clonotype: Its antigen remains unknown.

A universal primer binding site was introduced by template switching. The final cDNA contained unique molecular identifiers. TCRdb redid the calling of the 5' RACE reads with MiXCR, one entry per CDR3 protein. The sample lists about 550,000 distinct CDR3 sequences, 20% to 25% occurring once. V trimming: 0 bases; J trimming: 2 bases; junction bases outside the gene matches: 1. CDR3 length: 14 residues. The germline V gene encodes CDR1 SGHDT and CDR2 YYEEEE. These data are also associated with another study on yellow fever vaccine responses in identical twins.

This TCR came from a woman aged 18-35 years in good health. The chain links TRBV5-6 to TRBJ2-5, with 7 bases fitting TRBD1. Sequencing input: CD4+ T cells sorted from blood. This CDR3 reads CASSLEDRQETQYF. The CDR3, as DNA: TGTGCCAGCAGCTTGGAGGACAGGCAAGAGACCCAGTACTTC.